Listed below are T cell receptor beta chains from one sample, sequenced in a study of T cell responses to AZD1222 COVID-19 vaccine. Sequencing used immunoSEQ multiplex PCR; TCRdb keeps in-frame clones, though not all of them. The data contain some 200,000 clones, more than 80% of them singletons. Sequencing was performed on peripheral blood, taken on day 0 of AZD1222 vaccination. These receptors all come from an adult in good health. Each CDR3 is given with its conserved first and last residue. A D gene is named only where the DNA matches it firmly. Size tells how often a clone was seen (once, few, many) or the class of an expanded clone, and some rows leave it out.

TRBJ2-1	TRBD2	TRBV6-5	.	TGTGCCAGCAGACAGAGCGGGAGGGCCTCCAATGAGCAGTTCTTC	CASRQSGRASNEQFF
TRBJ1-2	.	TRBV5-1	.	TGCGCCAGCAAGGACATATTTTCTGGCTACACCTTC	CASKDIFSGYTF
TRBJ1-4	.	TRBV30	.	TGTGCCGGCGGGACGGGTTTTTTT	CAGGTGFF
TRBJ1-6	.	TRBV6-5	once	TGTGCCAGCAACCAGGACGGCTATAATTCACCCCTCCACTTT	CASNQDGYNSPLHF
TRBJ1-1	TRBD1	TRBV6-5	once	TGTGCCAGCAGTCTCCGGGACAGGCGGAACACTGAAGCTTTCTTT	CASSLRDRRNTEAFF
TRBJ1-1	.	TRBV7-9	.	TGTGCCAGCAGCCTCACGGGGGCAGGAACTGAAGCTTTCTTT	CASSLTGAGTEAFF
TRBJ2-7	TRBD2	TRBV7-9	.	TGTGCCAGCAGCTTAGGGGGCGGTAGCGGGAGGCAGTACGAGCAGTACTTC	CASSLGGGSGRQYEQYF
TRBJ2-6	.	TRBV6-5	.	TGTGCCAGCAGTTACATGGGTTACTCTGGGGCCAACGTCCTGACTTTC	CASSYMGYSGANVLTF
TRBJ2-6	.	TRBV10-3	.	TGTGCCATCAGTGAGTCGAAATCTGGGGCCAACGTCCTGACTTTC	CAISESKSGANVLTF
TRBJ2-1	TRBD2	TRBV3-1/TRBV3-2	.	TGTGCCAGCAGCCAAGGTCATCTAGCGGCCAATGAGCAGTTCTTC	CASSQGHLAANEQFF
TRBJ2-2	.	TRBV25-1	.	TGTGCCAGCAGTGAACGGTCGTCTCGGCGGGACACCGGGGAGCTGTTTTTT	CASSERSSRRDTGELFF
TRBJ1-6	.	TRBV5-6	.	TGTGCCAGCAGCTTGTTCCCATCACCCCTCCACTTT	CASSLFPSPLHF
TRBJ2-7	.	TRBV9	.	TGTGCCAGCGCCGCACAGGGCTCCTACGAGCAGTACTTC	CASAAQGSYEQYF
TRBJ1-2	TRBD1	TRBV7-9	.	TGTGCCAGCAGTTTAACAGGGGGGGACTATGGCTACACCTTC	CASSLTGGDYGYTF
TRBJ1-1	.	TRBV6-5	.	TGTGCCAGCAGTTACTCGTTCCGAAATGAAGCTTTCTTT	CASSYSFRNEAFF
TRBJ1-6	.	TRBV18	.	TGTGCCAGCTCACCAAGGGATGAGGATTCACCCCTCCACTTT	CASSPRDEDSPLHF
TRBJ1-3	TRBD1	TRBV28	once	TGTGCCAGCATGACAGGGTCCAACTCTGGAAACACCATATATTTT	CASMTGSNSGNTIYF
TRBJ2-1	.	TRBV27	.	TGTGCCAGCACCTCCCAGGGCGGGGCAGCAGGGGAGCAGTTCTTC	CASTSQGGAAGEQFF
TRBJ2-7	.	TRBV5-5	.	TGTGCCAGCAGCCCCCAAAGGGGCGTGGGCTACGAGCAGTACTTC	CASSPQRGVGYEQYF
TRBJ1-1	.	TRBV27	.	TGTGCCAGCAGTTTAGACAGGAGAGGAACTGAAGCTTTCTTT	CASSLDRRGTEAFF
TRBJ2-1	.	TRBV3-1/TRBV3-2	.	TGTGCCAGCAGCCAAATGGGGACCTACGGGGAGCAGTTCTTC	CASSQMGTYGEQFF
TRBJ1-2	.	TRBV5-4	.	TGTGCCAGCAGCTTTCGAGGGGGAAACTATGGCTACACCTTC	CASSFRGGNYGYTF
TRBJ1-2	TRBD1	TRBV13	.	TGTGCCAGCAGCTCACCTTTGACAGGGGGTCTGGAAGGCTACACCTTC	CASSSPLTGGLEGYTF
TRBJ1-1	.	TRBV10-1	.	TGCGCCAGCAGTGAGTCGGGCTCGAACACTGAAGCTTTCTTT	CASSESGSNTEAFF
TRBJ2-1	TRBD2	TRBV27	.	TGTGCCAGCAGTTTTGGGCTAGCGGGATACAATGAGCAGTTCTTC	CASSFGLAGYNEQFF